What follows are 6 T cell receptor beta chains derived from one specimen sequenced in a study of T cells in Graves' hyperthyroidism and ophthalmopathy (dated by TCRdb to the late 2010s). Library generation was performed with multiplex PCR. The reads were generated on an Illumina HiSeq 2000. TCR beta CDR3 regions were amplified from RNA transcripts. For the first round of RT-PCR on the TCR CDR3, the HTBI primer set was used together with the Qiagen OneStep RT-PCR kit. Starting from the raw public reads, TCRdb applied fastp trimming at Q25, assembled clones with MiXCR and retained in-frame beta chains. Each CDR3 protein appears once, grouped with its most common genes and DNA. A total of about 640,000 distinct CDR3 sequences appear in this sample, around 20% of them only once. The ten largest make up around a third of the sample. Sequenced material: blood. Receptors were obtained from a man aged 25-40 years with Graves' ophthalmopathy.

This sequence joins TRBV24-1 and TRBJ2-3; TRBD2 might be the D (7 bases). Germline-derived CDR1 and CDR2 are KGHDR and SFDVKD. The length of the CDR3 is 16 residues. Between the trimmed V and J ends, which lost 8 bases and 4 bases, there was a span of 21 bases. The CDR3 DNA reads as TGTGCCACCAACGCCGGAGGGGGGGGAGGTGCAGATACGCAGTATTTT. Its protein product is CATNAGGGGGADTQYF.

This clonotype has a count of ten or more. V usage is TRBV6-2 or TRBV6-3 and J usage is TRBJ2-6; D not certain. Germline CDR1 reads MNHEY; CDR2 reads SVGEGT. The CDR3 loop spans 13 amino acids. Trimming removed 5 bases from V and 4 bases from J, with 6 bases in between. The CDR3 is CASSQAGANVLTF. CDR3 DNA sequence: TGTGCCAGCAGTCAGGCCGGGGCCAACGTCCTGACTTTC.

This clonotype appeared many times. V gene TRBV2 combines with J gene TRBJ2-1, with 8 nucleotides matching TRBD1. The CDR3 contains 15 residues. Germline CDR1 and CDR2: SNHLY and FYNNEI. The V segment lost 5 bases and the J segment 4 bases; nucleotides outside the gene matches: 7. CDR3 coding DNA: TGTGCCAGCAGTCTGACAGGGGACTTTTACAATGAGCAGTTCTTC. This codes for CASSLTGDFYNEQFF.

This clonotype was detected ten times or more. The rearrangement joins TRBV20-1 to TRBJ1-1; a possible D gene is TRBD1 (5 bases). CDR1 and CDR2 from the germline V gene are DFQATT and SNEGSKA (reference sequence). The CDR3 loop spans 15 amino acids. The V and J ends lost 0 bases and 2 bases respectively, with 13 bases between them. The CDR3 DNA reads TGCAGTGCTAGAGATCTCAAGGGGCCAAACACTGAAGCTTTCTTT. Its translation is CSARDLKGPNTEAFF.

This clonotype has ten or more counts. The chain employs TRBV27 and TRBJ1-1; 7 nucleotides agree with TRBD1. Germline CDR1 reads MNHEY; CDR2 reads SMNVEV (reference sequence). The CDR3 is made up of 14 amino acids. After removal of 4 bases from V and 5 bases from J, the junction contained 7 bases not matched to a gene. CDR3 coding DNA: TGTGCCAGCAGTTCACAGGGGCTTGGAACTGAAGCTTTCTTT. Its protein is CASSSQGLGTEAFF.

The V call is TRBV6-1, the J call TRBJ2-5, with D possibly TRBD1 on 6 matching bases. The V gene lost 6 bases and the J gene lost 9 bases, with 11 bases spanning the gap. Germline V lookup: CDR1 MNHNS, CDR2 SASEGT. This CDR3 comprises 11 residues. CDR3 coding DNA: TGTGCCAGCAGGGGCGAGGGGGCCCAGTACTTC. Protein product: CASRGEGAQYF.